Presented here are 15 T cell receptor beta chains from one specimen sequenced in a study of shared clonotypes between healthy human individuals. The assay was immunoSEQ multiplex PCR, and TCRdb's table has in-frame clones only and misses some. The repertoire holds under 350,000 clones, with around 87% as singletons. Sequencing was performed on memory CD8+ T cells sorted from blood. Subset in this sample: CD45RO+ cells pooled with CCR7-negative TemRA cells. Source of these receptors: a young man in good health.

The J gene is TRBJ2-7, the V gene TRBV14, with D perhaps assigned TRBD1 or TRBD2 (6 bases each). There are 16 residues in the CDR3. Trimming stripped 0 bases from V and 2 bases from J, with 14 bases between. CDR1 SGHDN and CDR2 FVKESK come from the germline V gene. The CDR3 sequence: CASSQDAGGPTYEQYF. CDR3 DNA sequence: TGTGCCAGCAGCCAAGATGCCGGGGGCCCCACCTACGAGCAGTACTTC.

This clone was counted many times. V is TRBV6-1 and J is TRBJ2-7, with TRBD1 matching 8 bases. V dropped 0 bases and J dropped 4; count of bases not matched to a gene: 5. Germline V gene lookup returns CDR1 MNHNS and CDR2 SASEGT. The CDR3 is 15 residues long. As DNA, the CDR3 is TGTGCCAGCAGTGAAGCCGGGACAGGAGAATACGAGCAGTACTTC. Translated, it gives CASSEAGTGEYEQYF.

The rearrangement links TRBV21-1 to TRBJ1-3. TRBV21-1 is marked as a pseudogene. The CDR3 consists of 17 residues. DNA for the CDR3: TGTGCCAGCAGCTCTGTCCCGAGGTTACCGGCCGGAAACACCATATATTTT. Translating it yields CASSSVPRLPAGNTIYF.

CDR3 in amino acids: CASSGHDPYQPQHF. The CDR3 DNA reads as TGTGCCAGCAGCGGACACGATCCCTATCAGCCCCAGCATTTT. The chain recombines TRBV6-5 with TRBJ1-5, with a possible D match to TRBD1 (5 bases). Germline lookup yields CDR1 MNHEY and CDR2 SVGAGI. The germline V and J ends were trimmed by 6 bases and 5 bases, with 14 bases remaining between them. The CDR3 spans 14 residues.

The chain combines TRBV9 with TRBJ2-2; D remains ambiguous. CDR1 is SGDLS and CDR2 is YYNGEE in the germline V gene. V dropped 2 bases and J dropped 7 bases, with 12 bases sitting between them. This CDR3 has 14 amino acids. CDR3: CASSVASLGGELFF. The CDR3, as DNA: TGTGCCAGCAGCGTCGCCTCTCTGGGCGGGGAGCTGTTTTTT.

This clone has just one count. CDR3 bases: TGTGCCAGCAGTGCACACTACTACCGGGACAGGGATGAAAAACTGTTTTTT. It encodes CASSAHYYRDRDEKLFF. The chain has TRBV6-1 and TRBJ1-4; 9 bases are shared with TRBD1. Trimming at V came to 4 bases and at J to 6 bases, leaving 12 bases not matched to a gene. This CDR3 region has 17 residues. Germline V CDR1 and CDR2: MNHNS, SASEGT.

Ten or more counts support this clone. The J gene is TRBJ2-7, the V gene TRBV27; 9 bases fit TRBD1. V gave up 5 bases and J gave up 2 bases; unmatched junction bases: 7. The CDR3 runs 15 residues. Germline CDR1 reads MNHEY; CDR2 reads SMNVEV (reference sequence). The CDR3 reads CASSPRRTGAYEQYF. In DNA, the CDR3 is TGTGCCAGCAGTCCGCGGCGGACAGGGGCCTACGAGCAGTACTTC.

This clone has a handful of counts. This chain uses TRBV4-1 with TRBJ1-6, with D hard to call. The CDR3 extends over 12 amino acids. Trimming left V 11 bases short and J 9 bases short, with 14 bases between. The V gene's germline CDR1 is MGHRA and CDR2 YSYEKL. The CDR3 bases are TGCGCCCTAAGGGCCTCTATTTCACCCCTCCACTTT. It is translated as CALRASISPLHF.

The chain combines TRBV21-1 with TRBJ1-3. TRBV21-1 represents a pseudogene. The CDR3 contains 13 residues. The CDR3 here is CASRKSSGNTIYF. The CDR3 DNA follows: TGTGCCAGCAGGAAGAGCTCTGGAAACACCATATATTTT.

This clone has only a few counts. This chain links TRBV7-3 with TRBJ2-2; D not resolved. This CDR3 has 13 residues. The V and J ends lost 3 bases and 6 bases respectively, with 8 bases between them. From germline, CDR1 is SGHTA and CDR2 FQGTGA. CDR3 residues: CASSFNTAGELFF. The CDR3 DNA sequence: TGTGCCAGCAGCTTCAACACCGCCGGGGAGCTGTTTTTT.

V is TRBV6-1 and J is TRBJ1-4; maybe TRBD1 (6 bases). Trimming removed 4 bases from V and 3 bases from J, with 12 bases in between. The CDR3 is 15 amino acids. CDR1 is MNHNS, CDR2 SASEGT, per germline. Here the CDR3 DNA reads TGTGCCAGCAGTGTCAACAGGGTTGCTAATGAAAAACTGTTTTTT. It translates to CASSVNRVANEKLFF.

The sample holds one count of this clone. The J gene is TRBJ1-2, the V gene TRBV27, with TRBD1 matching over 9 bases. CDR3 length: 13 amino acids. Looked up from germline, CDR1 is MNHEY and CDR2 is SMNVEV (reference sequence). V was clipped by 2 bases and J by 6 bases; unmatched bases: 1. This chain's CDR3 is CASSLTGGNGYTF. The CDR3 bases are TGTGCCAGCAGTTTAACAGGGGGCAATGGCTACACCTTC.

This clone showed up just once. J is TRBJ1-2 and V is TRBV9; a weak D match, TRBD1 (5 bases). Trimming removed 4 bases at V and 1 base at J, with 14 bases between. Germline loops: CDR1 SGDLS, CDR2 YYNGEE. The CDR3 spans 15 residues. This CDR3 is CASSLLGVGNYGYTF. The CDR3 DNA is TGTGCCAGCAGCCTACTGGGGGTGGGTAACTATGGCTACACCTTC.

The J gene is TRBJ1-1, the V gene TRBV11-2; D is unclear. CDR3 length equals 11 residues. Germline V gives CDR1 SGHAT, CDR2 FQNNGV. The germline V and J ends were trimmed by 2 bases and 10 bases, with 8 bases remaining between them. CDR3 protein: CASSLTTGAFF. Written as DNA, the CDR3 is TGTGCCAGCAGCTTAACAACGGGAGCTTTCTTT.

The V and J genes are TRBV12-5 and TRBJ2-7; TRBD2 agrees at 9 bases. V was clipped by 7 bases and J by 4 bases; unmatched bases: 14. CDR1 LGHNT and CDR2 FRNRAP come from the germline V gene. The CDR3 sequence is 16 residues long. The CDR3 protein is CASAPLAGVSGYEQYF. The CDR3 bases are TGTGCTAGTGCCCCTTTAGCGGGAGTTTCGGGATACGAGCAGTACTTC.